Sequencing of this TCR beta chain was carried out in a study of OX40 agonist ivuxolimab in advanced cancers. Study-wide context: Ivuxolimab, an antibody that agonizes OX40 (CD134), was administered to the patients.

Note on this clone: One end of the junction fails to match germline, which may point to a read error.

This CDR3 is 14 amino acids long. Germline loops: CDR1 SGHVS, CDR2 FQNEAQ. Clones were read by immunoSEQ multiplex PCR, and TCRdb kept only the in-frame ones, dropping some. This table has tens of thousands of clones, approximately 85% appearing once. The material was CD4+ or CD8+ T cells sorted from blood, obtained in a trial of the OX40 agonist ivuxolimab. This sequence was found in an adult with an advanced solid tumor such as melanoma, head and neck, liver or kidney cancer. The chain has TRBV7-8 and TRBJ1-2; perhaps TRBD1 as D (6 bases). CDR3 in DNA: TGTGCCAGCAGCGCTCGAGAAGGGGGGTATGACTACACCTTC. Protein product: CASSAREGGYDYTF.